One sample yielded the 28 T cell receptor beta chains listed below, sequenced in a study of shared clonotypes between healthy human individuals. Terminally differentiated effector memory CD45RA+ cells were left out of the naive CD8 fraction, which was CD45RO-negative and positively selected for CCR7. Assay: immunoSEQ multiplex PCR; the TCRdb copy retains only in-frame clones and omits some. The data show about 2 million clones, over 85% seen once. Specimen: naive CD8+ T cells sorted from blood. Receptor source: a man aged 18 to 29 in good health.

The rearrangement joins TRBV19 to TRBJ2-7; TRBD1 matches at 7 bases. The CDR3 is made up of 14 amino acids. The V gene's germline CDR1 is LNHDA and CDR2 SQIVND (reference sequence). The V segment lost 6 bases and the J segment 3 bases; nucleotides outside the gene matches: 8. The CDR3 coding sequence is TGTGCCAGTAGCTCCGGGACAGTCGACTACGAGCAGTACTTC. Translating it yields CASSSGTVDYEQYF.

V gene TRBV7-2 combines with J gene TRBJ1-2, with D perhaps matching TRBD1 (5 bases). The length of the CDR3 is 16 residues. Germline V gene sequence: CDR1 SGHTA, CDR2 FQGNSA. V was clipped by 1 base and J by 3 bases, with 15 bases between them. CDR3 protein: CASSLVLQALDYGYTF. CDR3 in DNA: TGTGCCAGCAGCTTAGTTCTACAGGCGCTGGACTATGGCTACACCTTC. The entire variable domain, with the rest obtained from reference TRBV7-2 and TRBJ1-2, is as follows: GAGVSQSPSNKVTEKGKDVELRCDPISGHTALYWYRQSLGQGLEFLIYFQGNSAPDKSGLPSDRFSAERTGGSVSTLTIQRTQQEDSAVYLCASSLVLQALDYGYTFGSGTRLTVV.

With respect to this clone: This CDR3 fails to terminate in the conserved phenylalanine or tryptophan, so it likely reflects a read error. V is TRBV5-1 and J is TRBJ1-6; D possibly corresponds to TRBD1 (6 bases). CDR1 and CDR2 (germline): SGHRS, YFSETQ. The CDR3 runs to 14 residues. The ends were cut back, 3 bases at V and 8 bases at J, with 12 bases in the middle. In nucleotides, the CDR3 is TGCGCCAGCAGCTGGACAGCGGCGGATTCACCCCTCCACCTT. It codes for CASSWTAADSPLHL.

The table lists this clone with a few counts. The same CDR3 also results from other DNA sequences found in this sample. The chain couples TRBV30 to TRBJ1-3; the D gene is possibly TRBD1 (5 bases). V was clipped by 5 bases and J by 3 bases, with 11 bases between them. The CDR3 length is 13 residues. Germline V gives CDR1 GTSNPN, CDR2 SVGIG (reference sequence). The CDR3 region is CAWEQGVGNTIYF. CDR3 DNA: TGTGCCTGGGAGCAAGGGGTTGGAAACACCATATATTTT. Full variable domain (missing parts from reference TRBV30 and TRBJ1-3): SQTIHQWPATLVQPVGSPLSLECTVEGTSNPNLYWYRQAAGRGLQLLFYSVGIGQISSEVPQNLSASRPQDRQFILSSKKLLLSDSGFYLCAWEQGVGNTIYFGEGSWLTVV.

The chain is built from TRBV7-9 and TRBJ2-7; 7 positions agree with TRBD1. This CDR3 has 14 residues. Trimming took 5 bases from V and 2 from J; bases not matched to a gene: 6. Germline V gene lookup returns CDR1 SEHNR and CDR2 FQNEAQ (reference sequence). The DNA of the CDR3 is TGTGCCAGCAGCATAGGACAGGCAACCTACGAGCAGTACTTC. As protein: CASSIGQATYEQYF.

CDR3 bases: TGTGCCAGCAGTGACTTAGGACCCATGACAGATACGCAGTATTTT. Amino acid sequence: CASSDLGPMTDTQYF. The chain employs TRBV2 and TRBJ2-3, with D unclear. The germline CDR1 and CDR2 sequences are SNHLY and FYNNEI. The V gene lost 3 bases and the J gene lost 3 bases, with 13 bases spanning the gap. The CDR3 extends over 15 amino acids.

CDR3 nucleotide sequence: TGCGCCAGCAGCTTCCACCGGGGTGGGAACACTGAAGCTTTCTTT. It encodes CASSFHRGGNTEAFF. The chain has TRBV5-1 and TRBJ1-1; D call uncertain. The V end lost 2 bases, the J end lost 1 base, and 12 bases lay between the germline ends. Germline CDR1 and CDR2: SGHRS and YFSETQ. The CDR3 is 15 residues long.

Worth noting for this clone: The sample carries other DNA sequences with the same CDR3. The DNA for the CDR3 is TGTGCCAGCAGCCCGCTAGCGGGAGCGACCTACGAGCAGTACTTC. Translated, it gives CASSPLAGATYEQYF. The rearrangement links TRBV9 to TRBJ2-7; 10 bases fit TRBD2. Per germline, CDR1 SGDLS and CDR2 YYNGEE. The CDR3 runs 15 residues. The V segment lost 4 bases and the J segment 2 bases; nucleotides outside the gene matches: 6.

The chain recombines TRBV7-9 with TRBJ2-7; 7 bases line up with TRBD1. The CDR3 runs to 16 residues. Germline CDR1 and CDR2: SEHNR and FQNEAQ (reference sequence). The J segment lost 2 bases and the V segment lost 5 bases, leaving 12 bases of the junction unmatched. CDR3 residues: CASSLKVGTAAYEQYF. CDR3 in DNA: TGTGCCAGCAGCCTTAAAGTTGGGACAGCGGCCTACGAGCAGTACTTC.

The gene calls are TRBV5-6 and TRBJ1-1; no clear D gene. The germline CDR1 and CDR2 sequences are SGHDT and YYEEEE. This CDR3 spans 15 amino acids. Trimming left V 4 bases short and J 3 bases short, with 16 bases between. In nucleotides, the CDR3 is TGTGCCAGCAGCCCCGGGCAGGCCGGTGACACTGAAGCTTTCTTT. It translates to CASSPGQAGDTEAFF. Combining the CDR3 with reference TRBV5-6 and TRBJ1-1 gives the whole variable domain DAGVTQSPTHLIKTRGQQVTLRCSPKSGHDTVSWYQQALGQGPQFIFQYYEEEERQRGNFPDRFSGHQFPNYSSELNVNALLLGDSALYLCASSPGQAGDTEAFFGQGTRLTVV.

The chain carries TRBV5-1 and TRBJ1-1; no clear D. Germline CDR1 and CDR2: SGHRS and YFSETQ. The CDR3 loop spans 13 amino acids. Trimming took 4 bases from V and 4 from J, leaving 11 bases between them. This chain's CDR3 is CASSKGRATEAFF. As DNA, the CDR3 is TGCGCCAGCAGCAAAGGACGGGCCACTGAAGCTTTCTTT.

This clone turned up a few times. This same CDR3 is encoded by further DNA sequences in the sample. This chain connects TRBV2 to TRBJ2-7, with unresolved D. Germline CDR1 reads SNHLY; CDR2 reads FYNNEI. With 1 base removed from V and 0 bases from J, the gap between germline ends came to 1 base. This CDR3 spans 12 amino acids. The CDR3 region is CASSEVSYEQYF. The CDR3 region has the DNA TGTGCCAGCAGTGAAGTCTCCTACGAGCAGTACTTC.

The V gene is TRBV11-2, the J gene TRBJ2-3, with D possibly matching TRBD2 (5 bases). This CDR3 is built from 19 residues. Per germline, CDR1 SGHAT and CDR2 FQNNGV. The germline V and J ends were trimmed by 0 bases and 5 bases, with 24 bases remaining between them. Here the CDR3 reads CASSLDPRGSGVSIDTQYF. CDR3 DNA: TGTGCCAGCAGCTTAGATCCCCGGGGTAGTGGTGTGAGTATAGATACGCAGTATTTT.

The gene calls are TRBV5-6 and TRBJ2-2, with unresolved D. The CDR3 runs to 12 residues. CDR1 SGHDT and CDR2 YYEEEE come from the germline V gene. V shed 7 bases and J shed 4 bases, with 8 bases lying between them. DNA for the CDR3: TGTGCCAGCGGTGTGGGCACCGGGGAGCTGTTTTTT. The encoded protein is CASGVGTGELFF. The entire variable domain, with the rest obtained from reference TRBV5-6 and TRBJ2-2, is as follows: DAGVTQSPTHLIKTRGQQVTLRCSPKSGHDTVSWYQQALGQGPQFIFQYYEEEERQRGNFPDRFSGHQFPNYSSELNVNALLLGDSALYLCASGVGTGELFFGEGSRLTVL.

For the CDR3, the DNA is TGTGCCAGCAGCTCCTTCCGGACGCAGGAGCTAGCCAAAAACATTCAGTACTTC. As protein: CASSSFRTQELAKNIQYF. The rearrangement uses TRBV11-2 and TRBJ2-4; D is ambiguous. This CDR3 is built from 18 residues. CDR1 is SGHAT, CDR2 FQNNGV, per germline. V dropped 4 bases and J dropped 0 bases, with 19 bases sitting between them.

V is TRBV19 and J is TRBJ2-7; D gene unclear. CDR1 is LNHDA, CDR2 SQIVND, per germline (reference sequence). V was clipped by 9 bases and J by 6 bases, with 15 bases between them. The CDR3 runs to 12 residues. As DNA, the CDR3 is TGTGCCAGCACTTCCAAGATGAGCGAGCAGTACTTC. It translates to CASTSKMSEQYF.

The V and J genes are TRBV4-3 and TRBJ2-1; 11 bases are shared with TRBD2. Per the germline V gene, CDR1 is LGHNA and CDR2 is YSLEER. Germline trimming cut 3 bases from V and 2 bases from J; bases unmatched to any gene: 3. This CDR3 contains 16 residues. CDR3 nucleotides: TGCGCCAGCAGCCAGGGACTAGCGGTACCCTACAATGAGCAGTTCTTC. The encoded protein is CASSQGLAVPYNEQFF.

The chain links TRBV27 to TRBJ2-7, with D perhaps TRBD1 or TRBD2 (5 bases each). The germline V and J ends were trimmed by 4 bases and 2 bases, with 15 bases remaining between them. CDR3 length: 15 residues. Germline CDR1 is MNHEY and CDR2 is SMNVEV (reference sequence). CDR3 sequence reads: CASSWGGTLPYEQYF. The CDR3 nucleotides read TGTGCCAGCAGTTGGGGTGGGACCCTGCCCTACGAGCAGTACTTC.

The CDR3 DNA is TGCGCCAGCAGCCTTTCAGAGATCTACAATGAGCAGTTCTTC. Protein: CASSLSEIYNEQFF. The chain combines TRBV4-1 with TRBJ2-1; D is uncertain. This CDR3 spans 14 amino acids. Germline-derived CDR1 and CDR2 are MGHRA and YSYEKL. V was cut by 4 bases and J by 3 bases, with 10 bases left in between.

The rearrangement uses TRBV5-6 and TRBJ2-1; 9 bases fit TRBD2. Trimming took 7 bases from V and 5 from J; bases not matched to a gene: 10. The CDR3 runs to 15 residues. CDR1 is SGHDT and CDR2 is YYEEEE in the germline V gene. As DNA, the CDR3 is TGTGCCAGCTCCACCGGGGCTAGCGGGAACAATGAGCAGTTCTTC. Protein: CASSTGASGNNEQFF.

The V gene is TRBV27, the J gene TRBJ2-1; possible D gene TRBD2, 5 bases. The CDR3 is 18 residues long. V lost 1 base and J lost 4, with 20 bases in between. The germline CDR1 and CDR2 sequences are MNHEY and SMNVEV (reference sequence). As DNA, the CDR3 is TGTGCCAGCAGTTTATACATGAATAGCGAATCTTTTTACAATGAGCAGTTCTTC. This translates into CASSLYMNSESFYNEQFF.

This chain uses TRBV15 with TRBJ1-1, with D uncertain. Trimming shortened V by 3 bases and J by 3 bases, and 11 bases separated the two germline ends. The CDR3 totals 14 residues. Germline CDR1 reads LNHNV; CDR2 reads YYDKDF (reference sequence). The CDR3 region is CATSRERFYTEAFF. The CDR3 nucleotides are TGTGCCACCAGCAGGGAGAGGTTTTACACTGAAGCTTTCTTT.

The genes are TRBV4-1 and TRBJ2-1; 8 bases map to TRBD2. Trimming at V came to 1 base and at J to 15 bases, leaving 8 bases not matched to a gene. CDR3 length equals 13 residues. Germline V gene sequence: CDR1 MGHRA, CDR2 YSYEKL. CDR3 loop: CASSQGGAGVVFF. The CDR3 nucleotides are TGCGCCAGCAGCCAAGGTGGAGCGGGAGTAGTGTTCTTC.

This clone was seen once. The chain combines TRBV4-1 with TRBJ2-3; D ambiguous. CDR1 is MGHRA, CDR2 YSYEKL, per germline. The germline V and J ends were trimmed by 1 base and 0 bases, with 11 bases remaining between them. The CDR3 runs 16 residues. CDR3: CASSQVGVLSTDTQYF. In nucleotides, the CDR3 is TGCGCCAGCAGCCAAGTTGGGGTCCTTAGCACAGATACGCAGTATTTT.

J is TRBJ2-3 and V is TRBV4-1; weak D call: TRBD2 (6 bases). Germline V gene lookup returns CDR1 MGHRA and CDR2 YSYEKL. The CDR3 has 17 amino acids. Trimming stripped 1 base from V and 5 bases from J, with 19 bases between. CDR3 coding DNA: TGCGCCAGCAGCCAAGGTGGAGTGGGGACTCTTAGAGATACGCAGTATTTT. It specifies CASSQGGVGTLRDTQYF.

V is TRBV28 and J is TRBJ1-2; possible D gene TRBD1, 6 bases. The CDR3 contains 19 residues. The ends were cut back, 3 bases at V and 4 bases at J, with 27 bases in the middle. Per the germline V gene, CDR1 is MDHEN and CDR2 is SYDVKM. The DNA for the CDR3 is TGTGCCAGCAGTTTCGTAGGGACACGCGAAGATAAAGGAGGCTATGGCTACACCTTC. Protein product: CASSFVGTREDKGGYGYTF.

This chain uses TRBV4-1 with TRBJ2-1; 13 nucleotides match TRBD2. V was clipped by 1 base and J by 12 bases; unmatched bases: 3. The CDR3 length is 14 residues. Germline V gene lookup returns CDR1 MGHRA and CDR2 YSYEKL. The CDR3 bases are TGCGCCAGCAGCCAAGGACTAGCGGGGGGATCGCAGTTCTTC. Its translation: CASSQGLAGGSQFF.

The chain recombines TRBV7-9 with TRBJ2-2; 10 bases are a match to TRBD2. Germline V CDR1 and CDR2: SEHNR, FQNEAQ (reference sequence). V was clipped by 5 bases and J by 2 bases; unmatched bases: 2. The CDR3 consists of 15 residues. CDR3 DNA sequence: TGTGCCAGCAGCCCTAGCGGGAGTAACACCGGGGAGCTGTTTTTT. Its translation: CASSPSGSNTGELFF. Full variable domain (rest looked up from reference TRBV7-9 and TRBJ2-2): DTGVSQNPRHKITKRGQNVTFRCDPISEHNRLYWYRQTLGQGPEFLTYFQNEAQLEKSRLLSDRFSAERPKGSFSTLEIQRTEQGDSAMYLCASSPSGSNTGELFFGEGSRLTVL.